What follows describes a single T cell receptor beta chain. This record comes from a study of PD-L1 blockade in urothelial cancer. The overall study: Twenty-five of the 29 patients were men with bladder-origin urothelial cancer.

Assay: immunoSEQ multiplex PCR; the TCRdb copy retains only in-frame clones and omits some. Here the sample spans 60,000 to 85,000 clones, 75% to 90% being singletons. The CDR3 consists of 15 residues. The V segment lost 3 bases and the J segment 6 bases; nucleotides outside the gene matches: 10. Germline V gene lookup returns CDR1 SGHRS and CDR2 YFSETQ. The specimen was PBMCs, collected around atezolizumab (anti-PD-L1) treatment. This chain links TRBV5-1 with TRBJ2-7; TRBD1 matches at 9 bases. This receptor was obtained from an older woman with urothelial cancer. The CDR3 spells CASSYGQGRGGEQYF. The CDR3, as DNA: TGCGCCAGCAGCTACGGACAGGGGCGCGGTGGCGAGCAGTACTTC. Drawing the rest from reference TRBV5-1 and TRBJ2-7, the complete variable domain is KAGVTQTPRYLIKTRGQQVTLSCSPISGHRSVSWYQQTPGQGLQFLFEYFSETQRNKGNFPGRFSGRQFSNSRSEMNVSTLELGDSALYLCASSYGQGRGGEQYFGPGTRLTVT.